A single sample is the source of the 20 T cell receptor beta chains below, sequenced in a study of chemoradiotherapy in HPV16-positive cancers. TCRdb's copy holds only in-frame clones and misses some; the assay was immunoSEQ multiplex PCR. Of 2,000 or so clones in the sample, about 82% were seen once. The source was tumor tissue, collected from a patient who underwent chemoradiotherapy. The receptors stem from a human donor with HPV-associated anogenital cancer.

This chain connects TRBV19 to TRBJ1-5; possible D gene TRBD1, 6 bases. The CDR3 is made up of 15 amino acids. Between the trimmed V and J ends, which lost 5 bases and 1 base, there was a span of 12 bases. Germline V CDR1 and CDR2: LNHDA, SQIVND (reference sequence). The CDR3: CASSSEGGSNQPQHF. DNA for the CDR3: TGTGCCAGTAGTTCTGAGGGGGGGAGCAATCAGCCCCAGCATTTT.

This chain joins TRBV28 and TRBJ1-2; TRBD1 is a possible D gene (5 bases). Germline loops: CDR1 MDHEN, CDR2 SYDVKM. The CDR3 covers 13 residues. V was trimmed by 10 bases and J by 7 bases, leaving 19 bases between them. The CDR3 loop reads CATWGRGLFGYTF. The DNA of the CDR3 is TGTGCCACGTGGGGAAGGGGCCTATTTGGCTACACCTTC.

The chain employs TRBV23-1 and TRBJ2-7; 9 bases match TRBD2. TRBV23-1 is known as an ORF, though its function is uncertain. After removal of 0 bases from V and 2 bases from J, the junction contained 23 bases not matched to a gene. The CDR3 consists of 22 residues. The CDR3 coding sequence is TGCGCCAGCAGTCAATCGGGGGCAGGCCGAAAAAGTAGCGGGAGCGGGACCTACGAGCAGTACTTC. Residues: CASSQSGAGRKSSGSGTYEQYF.

The CDR3: CSAQRASGYTF. CDR3 DNA: TGCAGTGCTCAGAGGGCTAGTGGCTACACCTTC. The chain combines TRBV20-1 with TRBJ1-2; D ambiguous. Looked up from germline, CDR1 is DFQATT and CDR2 is SNEGSKA (reference sequence). V was cut by 5 bases and J by 7 bases, with 11 bases left in between. This CDR3 region has 11 residues.

The chain has TRBV19 and TRBJ1-5, with TRBD1 as a possible D gene (6 bases). The length of the CDR3 is 14 residues. Trimming cost V 9 bases and J 0 bases, with 12 bases left between them. Germline V CDR1 and CDR2: LNHDA, SQIVND (reference sequence). CDR3 DNA sequence: TGTGCCAGGGGGAGGGGGAATAGCAATCAGCCCCAGCATTTT. Translation gives CARGRGNSNQPQHF.

The chain couples TRBV7-6 to TRBJ2-5; perhaps TRBD1 as D (5 bases). The end of the DNA is better explained by TRBJ2-7, so the J call may be wrong. The V gene's germline CDR1 is SGHVS and CDR2 FNYEAQ. The CDR3 sequence is 15 residues long. DNA of the CDR3: TGTGCCAGCAGCTTAGCCTCGGACAAATACTACGAGCAGTACTTC. Translating it yields CASSLASDKYYEQYF.

V is TRBV5-4 and J is TRBJ1-6; 8 bases align to TRBD1. With 4 bases clipped from V and 9 bases from J, the junction kept 6 bases outside the gene matches. The germline V gene has CDR1 SGHNT and CDR2 YYREEE (reference sequence). The CDR3 runs 14 residues. CDR3 DNA sequence: TGTGCCAGCAGCGTGCAGGGGGCAGGTTCACCCCTCCACTTT. Its protein is CASSVQGAGSPLHF.

This clone was recorded only once. The rearrangement links TRBV13 to TRBJ2-7; TRBD1 matches at 7 bases. The germline V gene encodes CDR1 PRHDT and CDR2 FYEKMQ (reference sequence). This CDR3 has 14 amino acids. V trimming: 5 bases; J trimming: 4 bases; junction bases outside the gene matches: 8. CDR3 nucleotides: TGTGCCAGCAGCCCGAGACAGGGAAAGTACGAGCAGTACTTC. It specifies CASSPRQGKYEQYF.

The chain joins TRBV2 to TRBJ2-3; D gene unclear. The CDR3 runs 11 residues. Deletions cut 8 bases from V and 6 bases from J, with 9 bases between. Looked up from germline, CDR1 is SNHLY and CDR2 is FYNNEI. CDR3 amino acids: CASGGVDTQYF. CDR3 sequence (DNA): TGTGCCAGCGGCGGTGTGGATACGCAGTATTTT.

DNA for the CDR3: TGTGCCAGCAGCACCCTCGCGGACCGAGGGGATGAGCAGTTCTTC. Translation gives CASSTLADRGDEQFF. The chain has TRBV11-3 and TRBJ2-1; D is perhaps TRBD1 or TRBD2 (5 bases each). Germline V gives CDR1 SGHNT, CDR2 YENEEA. V was trimmed by 5 bases and J by 8 bases, leaving 19 bases between them. There are 15 residues in the CDR3.

The chain employs TRBV11-1 and TRBJ1-4; 7 bases fit TRBD1. Germline V gene lookup returns CDR1 SGHAT and CDR2 FQDESV (reference sequence). This CDR3 is 13 amino acids long. The ends lost 3 bases at V and 7 bases at J; junction bases unmatched: 2. The CDR3 is CASSFGTAEKLFF. The CDR3 DNA reads TGTGCCAGCAGCTTCGGGACAGCTGAAAAACTGTTTTTT. Filled out from reference TRBV11-1 and TRBJ1-4, the complete variable domain reads EAEVAQSPRYKITEKSQAVAFWCDPISGHATLYWYRQILGQGPELLVQFQDESVVDDSQLPKDRFSAERLKGVDSTLKIQPAELGDSAMYLCASSFGTAEKLFFGSGTQLSVL.

CDR3 amino acids: CASSFDGGNTEAFF. DNA for the CDR3: TGTGCCAGCAGTTTTGATGGGGGGAACACTGAAGCTTTCTTT. This rearrangement joins TRBV5-6 to TRBJ1-1; possible D gene TRBD1, 5 bases. Trimming pared 5 bases from V and 1 base from J, leaving 12 bases between. Per the germline V gene, CDR1 is SGHDT and CDR2 is YYEEEE. CDR3 size: 14 residues.

The V call is TRBV2, the J call TRBJ2-1, with a weak D call TRBD2 (6 bases). This CDR3 has 15 residues. V lost 8 bases, J lost 5 bases, and 19 bases lay in between. CDR1 is SNHLY, CDR2 FYNNEI, per germline. The CDR3 bases are TGTGCCAGCCCTAGGGTGGCTAGCGCGGACAATGAGCAGTTCTTC. It translates to CASPRVASADNEQFF. Based on the CDR3 plus reference TRBV2 and TRBJ2-1, the full variable domain is EPEVTQTPSHQVTQMGQEVILRCVPISNHLYFYWYRQILGQKVEFLVSFYNNEISEKSEIFDDQFSVERPDGSNFTLKIRSTKLEDSAMYFCASPRVASADNEQFFGPGTRLTVL.

The chain links TRBV14 to TRBJ1-5, with no clear D. With 2 bases removed from V and 6 bases from J, the gap between germline ends came to 5 bases. From germline, CDR1 is SGHDN and CDR2 FVKESK. The CDR3 loop spans 12 amino acids. The CDR3 DNA follows: TGTGCCAGCAGCCAAATCAGTCAGCCCCAGCATTTT. Translated: CASSQISQPQHF.

The chain carries TRBV2 and TRBJ1-2; 9 nucleotides line up with TRBD1. The CDR3 is 13 amino acids. The V gene end was trimmed by 5 bases and the J gene end by 8 bases; junction bases not matched to a gene: 6. Germline V gene lookup returns CDR1 SNHLY and CDR2 FYNNEI. The CDR3 DNA reads TGTGCCAGCAGTACAGGGGGCTTCGGGGGCTACACCTTC. Protein: CASSTGGFGGYTF.

This sequence joins TRBV5-4 and TRBJ2-7; D possibly corresponds to TRBD2 (5 bases). The germline V gene has CDR1 SGHNT and CDR2 YYREEE (reference sequence). Trimming shortened V by 1 base and J by 0 bases, and 8 bases separated the two germline ends. This CDR3 comprises 14 residues. The CDR3 here is CASSLFGSSYEQYF. The CDR3 region has the DNA TGTGCCAGCAGCTTGTTTGGGAGCTCCTACGAGCAGTACTTC. The full variable domain, with the rest looked up from reference TRBV5-4 and TRBJ2-7, is ETGVTQSPTHLIKTRGQQVTLRCSSQSGHNTVSWYQQALGQGPQFIFQYYREEENGRGNFPPRFSGLQFPNYSSELNVNALELDDSALYLCASSLFGSSYEQYFGPGTRLTVT.

This clone qualifies as large. This chain connects TRBV5-1 to TRBJ1-5; D call uncertain. In germline, CDR1 is SGHRS, CDR2 YFSETQ. The CDR3 extends over 13 amino acids. Trimming stripped 2 bases from V and 0 bases from J, with 3 bases between. The CDR3 is CASSFNSNQPQHF. CDR3 DNA: TGCGCCAGCAGCTTTAATAGCAATCAGCCCCAGCATTTT.

The chain carries TRBV19 and TRBJ2-7, with TRBD2 identical over 13 bases. V lost 1 base, J lost 0 bases, and 6 bases stayed unmatched. The CDR3 runs 18 residues. Germline-derived CDR1 and CDR2 are LNHDA and SQIVND (reference sequence). The CDR3: CASSIGRLAGGTSYEQYF. The CDR3 DNA reads as TGTGCCAGTAGTATAGGAAGACTAGCGGGAGGCACCTCCTACGAGCAGTACTTC. The entire variable domain, with the rest obtained from reference TRBV19 and TRBJ2-7, is as follows: DGGITQSPKYLFRKEGQNVTLSCEQNLNHDAMYWYRQDPGQGLRLIYYSQIVNDFQKGDIAEGYSVSREKKESFPLTVTSAQKNPTAFYLCASSIGRLAGGTSYEQYFGPGTRLTVT.

For the CDR3, the DNA is TGTGCCAGCAGTTCAGGTTACGAGCAGTACTTC. This gives the protein CASSSGYEQYF. The chain has TRBV27 and TRBJ2-7; unclear D gene. The V gene lost 4 bases and the J gene lost 4 bases, with 5 bases spanning the gap. The CDR3 has 11 amino acids. Per germline, CDR1 MNHEY and CDR2 SMNVEV (reference sequence).

The CDR3: CASSPHELGNEQFF. CDR3 nucleotide sequence: TGTGCCAGCAGCCCCCACGAGCTAGGCAATGAGCAGTTCTTC. V is TRBV7-9 and J is TRBJ2-1; no firm D call. Germline CDR1 and CDR2: SEHNR and FQNEAQ (reference sequence). The CDR3 covers 14 residues. V shed 5 bases and J shed 6 bases, with 14 bases lying between them.